The 6 T cell receptor beta chains below were found in one sample sequenced in a study of T-cell memory formation after mild COVID-19. A single record per CDR3 protein comes from TCRdb applying MiXCR to the 5' RACE reads. The table has about 340,000 distinct CDR3 sequences, about 16% seen once; the top ten hold more than 20%. Sequenced input: PBMCs or a T cell subset sorted from them (not recorded which). Receptors were obtained from a man in his late teens or twenties who had mild COVID-19 (a few samples of this study predate the infection). Cell type and time point are not known.

V is TRBV5-1 and J is TRBJ2-3, with a possible D match to TRBD1 (5 bases). V lost 4 bases, J lost 4 bases, and 7 bases lay in between. This CDR3 has 12 residues. Germline CDR1 and CDR2: SGHRS and YFSETQ. The CDR3 here is CASSEQADTQYF. CDR3 bases: TGCGCCAGCAGCGAACAGGCAGATACGCAGTATTTT.

The chain uses TRBV7-2 and TRBJ1-4; 10 bases match TRBD1. V was clipped by 3 bases and J by 8 bases; unmatched bases: 3. Germline CDR1 and CDR2: SGHTA and FQGNSA. The CDR3 is 14 amino acids. This CDR3 is CASSLTGGGEKLFF. CDR3 DNA: TGTGCCAGCAGCTTGACAGGGGGCGGGGAAAAACTGTTTTTT.

This clonotype occurred a few times. The chain links TRBV7-9 to TRBJ2-1; 11 nucleotides line up with TRBD2. The CDR3 runs 16 residues. The junction had 11 bases not matched to a gene; V was cut back by 5 bases and J by 8 bases. Germline CDR1 is SEHNR and CDR2 is FQNEAQ (reference sequence). The chain's CDR3 is CASSPNDSGGAHEQFF. The DNA for the CDR3 is TGTGCCAGCAGCCCTAACGATAGCGGGGGGGCACATGAGCAGTTCTTC.

The J gene is TRBJ2-7, the V gene TRBV20-1; 9 bases are a match to TRBD1. Per germline, CDR1 DFQATT and CDR2 SNEGSKA (reference sequence). The CDR3 is made up of 14 amino acids. Losses at the gene ends were 6 bases for V and 2 bases for J; bases not matched to a gene: 8. As DNA, the CDR3 is TGCAGTGCCGTACCGGACAGGGGTGCCTACGAGCAGTACGTC. Its protein is CSAVPDRGAYEQYV.

The rearrangement joins TRBV10-3 to TRBJ1-1; 9 bases line up with TRBD1. V was clipped by 4 bases and J by 5 bases; unmatched bases: 8. Germline loops: CDR1 ENHRY, CDR2 SYGVKD. The CDR3 covers 15 residues. As DNA, the CDR3 is TGTGCCATCAGTGGAGGAGGGACAGGGCTGACTGAAGCTTTCTTT. This encodes CAISGGGTGLTEAFF.

A single count supports this clonotype. This rearrangement joins TRBV7-9 to TRBJ1-1, with D maybe TRBD1 (6 bases). In germline, CDR1 is SEHNR, CDR2 FQNEAQ (reference sequence). CDR3 length: 15 residues. V lost 2 bases, J lost 1 base, and 11 bases lay in between. CDR3 sequence: CASSLSGVKNTEAFF. CDR3 bases: TGTGCCAGCAGCTTATCAGGGGTGAAGAACACTGAAGCTTTCTTT.